The 19 T cell receptor beta chains reported below all come from one sample, sequenced in a study of vaccination effects on CD4 cells after COVID-19. Expansion of antigen-specific CD4+ T cells with viral peptide pools was carried out by the ViraFEST assay before sequencing. Following 10 days of culture, CD4+ T cells were isolated. Either the mRNA-1273 or the BNT162b2 vaccine was given to participants as two doses. Antigen specificity for these receptors is unknown. The protocol was immunoSEQ multiplex PCR, while the TCRdb copy is restricted to in-frame clones and leaves out a portion. There are around 81,000 clones in the sample; 60% to 80% occur only once, and 0.85% to 1.2% lies in the top ten. The specimen comprised CD4+ T cells from PBMCs cultured with HCoV-OC43 spike peptides, sampled after COVID-19 vaccination. As to subset: HCoV-OC43 spike overlapping peptide pool stimulation. The receptors originated from a human donor who received a COVID-19 vaccine.

Only a few counts were recorded for this clone. V and J are TRBV7-2 and TRBJ2-2; 8 nucleotides line up with TRBD1. Germline assignment: CDR1 SGHTA and CDR2 FQGNSA. The CDR3 consists of 17 residues. V was clipped by 5 bases and J by 1 base; unmatched bases: 9. The CDR3 DNA is TGTGCCAGCAGCCGGAGATCCGGGACAGGGAACACCGGGGAGCTGTTTTTT. Protein: CASSRRSGTGNTGELFF.

The V and J genes are TRBV6-5 and TRBJ1-6; 7 bases agree with TRBD1. Trimming removed 4 bases from V and 4 bases from J; junction bases left unmatched: 7. Germline values: CDR1 MNHEY, CDR2 SVGAGI. This CDR3 is 16 amino acids long. This CDR3 reads CASSSRAGGYNSPLHF. Here the CDR3 DNA reads TGTGCCAGCAGTTCTCGTGCAGGGGGTTATAATTCACCCCTCCACTTT.

This clone was picked up one time. This chain joins TRBV19 and TRBJ2-3, with TRBD2 matching over 8 bases. Germline loops: CDR1 LNHDA, CDR2 SQIVND (reference sequence). V was pared by 3 bases and J by 2 bases, with 4 bases of the junction left unmatched. The CDR3 totals 15 residues. As DNA, the CDR3 is TGTGCCAGTAGTATCTACGGGGGGGTCACAGATACGCAGTATTTT. Translated, it gives CASSIYGGVTDTQYF.

The V gene is TRBV24-1, the J gene TRBJ2-7; TRBD2 agrees at 13 bases. The CDR3 covers 17 residues. Germline loops: CDR1 KGHDR, CDR2 SFDVKD. The V and J ends lost 4 bases and 4 bases, in that order; junction bases with no gene match: 9. Here the CDR3 DNA reads TGTGCCACCAGTGACTCTAGGACTAGCGGGGGCGTATACGAGCAGTACGTC. This translates into CATSDSRTSGGVYEQYV.

The table lists this clone with a few counts. The rearrangement links TRBV19 to TRBJ1-6; D is unresolved. This CDR3 has 12 amino acids. CDR1 and CDR2 from the germline V gene are LNHDA and SQIVND (reference sequence). Trimming removed 2 bases at V and 7 bases at J, with 3 bases between. CDR3 sequence reads: CASSIRNSPLHF. CDR3 in DNA: TGTGCCAGTAGTATAAGAAATTCACCCCTCCACTTT.

This clone was detected only once. Other nucleotide sequences from this sample produce the same CDR3. V usage is TRBV10-3 and J usage is TRBJ1-6; D is undetermined. Trimming removed 0 bases from V and 0 bases from J, with 6 bases in between. Germline V lookup: CDR1 ENHRY, CDR2 SYGVKD. The CDR3 runs to 16 residues. CDR3: CAISESGSSYNSPLHF. The CDR3 DNA sequence: TGTGCCATCAGTGAGTCAGGAAGCTCCTATAATTCACCCCTCCACTTT.

The chain uses TRBV7-2 and TRBJ2-3; 9 bases are a match to TRBD2. Germline V CDR1 and CDR2: SGHTA, FQGNSA. After removal of 5 bases from V and 6 bases from J, the junction contained 9 bases not matched to a gene. The CDR3 has 15 residues. CDR3 in DNA: TGTGCCAGCAGCCCCCTTAGCGGGGGCAGGGATACGCAGTATTTT. This translates into CASSPLSGGRDTQYF.

The chain recombines TRBV29-1 with TRBJ1-1; 7 bases match TRBD1. The germline V gene has CDR1 SQVTM and CDR2 ANQGSEA. After removal of 5 bases from V and 7 bases from J, the junction contained 16 bases not matched to a gene. The CDR3 consists of 15 residues. Here the CDR3 DNA reads TGCAGCGTTTCCAGGGCAGCGACAGGGTGGGATGAAGCTTTCTTT. This translates into CSVSRAATGWDEAFF.

This chain links TRBV4-3 with TRBJ1-1; 7 nucleotides align to TRBD1. The CDR3 consists of 14 residues. Trimming cost V 0 bases and J 10 bases; bases outside gene matches: 8. In germline, CDR1 is LGHNA, CDR2 YSLEER. CDR3 sequence: CASSQDLRGPRAFF. The CDR3 DNA sequence: TGCGCCAGCAGCCAAGATCTGAGGGGGCCCAGAGCTTTCTTT.

This clone has more than one count but fewer than ten. The rearrangement uses TRBV19 and TRBJ1-3; D is possibly TRBD1 (5 bases). V lost 6 bases and J lost 0, with 21 bases in between. CDR1 and CDR2 (germline): LNHDA, SQIVND (reference sequence). CDR3 length: 18 amino acids. In DNA, the CDR3 is TGTGCCAGTAGATCGACCCTGGGACGCTACTACTCTGGAAACACCATATATTTT. Amino acid sequence: CASRSTLGRYYSGNTIYF.

The genes are TRBV6-6 and TRBJ1-3, with 8 bases aligning to TRBD1. The V segment lost 6 bases and the J segment 1 base; nucleotides outside the gene matches: 2. In germline, CDR1 is MNHNY, CDR2 SVGAGI (reference sequence). The CDR3 consists of 14 residues. CDR3 residues: CASRRQGSGNTIYF. CDR3 sequence (DNA): TGTGCCAGCAGGCGACAGGGGTCTGGAAACACCATATATTTT.

This clone has just one count. The J gene is TRBJ1-5, the V gene TRBV28; 8 nucleotides align to TRBD1. In germline, CDR1 is MDHEN, CDR2 SYDVKM. With V trimmed by 6 bases and J by 2 bases, 6 bases remained unmatched. The CDR3 contains 15 residues. CDR3 sequence reads: CASSSTGAGNQPQHF. Here the CDR3 DNA reads TGTGCCAGCAGCTCGACAGGGGCGGGCAATCAGCCCCAGCATTTT.

This chain joins TRBV28 and TRBJ1-2, with 7 bases identical to TRBD1. Per germline, CDR1 MDHEN and CDR2 SYDVKM. This CDR3 region has 14 residues. The trim removed 3 bases at V and 6 bases at J, leaving 7 bases unmatched. CDR3 DNA: TGTGCCAGCAGTTTTCCGACAGGGTTCCATGGCTACACCTTC. Its translation is CASSFPTGFHGYTF.

The chain uses TRBV24-1 and TRBJ2-5; 9 nucleotides align to TRBD1. V was clipped by 3 bases and J by 5 bases; unmatched bases: 3. The V gene's germline CDR1 is KGHDR and CDR2 SFDVKD. This CDR3 is built from 14 residues. The CDR3 sequence: CATSDTGTGETQYF. The CDR3, as DNA: TGTGCCACCAGTGATACCGGGACAGGGGAGACCCAGTACTTC.

Comments on this clone: One end of the junction varies from germline; a read error may be responsible. This chain connects TRBV6-1 to TRBJ1-2; possibly TRBD1 for D (5 bases). The germline CDR1 and CDR2 sequences are MNHNS and SASEGT. This CDR3 has 16 residues. The CDR3 is CASREDGTRILYGYTF. The CDR3 nucleotides are TGTGCCAGCAGAGAAGATGGGACGCGGATTCTATATGGCTACACCTTC.

The V gene is TRBV9, the J gene TRBJ1-4; D is perhaps TRBD1 (6 bases). The CDR3 runs to 15 residues. Germline V gene data show CDR1 as SGDLS and CDR2 as YYNGEE. The V end lost 3 bases, the J end lost 7 bases, and 16 bases lay between the germline ends. The CDR3 DNA follows: TGTGCCAGCAGCGATATGGGGGCCCCGGGTGAAAAACTGTTTTTT. Encoded protein: CASSDMGAPGEKLFF.

In its sample, this clone was seen a few times. The chain joins TRBV6-5 to TRBJ1-3, with 8 bases matching TRBD1. Germline V CDR1 and CDR2: MNHEY, SVGAGI. Unmatched junction bases numbered 5, after V lost 6 bases and J lost 4 bases. The CDR3 has 14 amino acids. The CDR3 bases are TGTGCCAGCAGCAAGACAGGGGCAGGAAACACCATATATTTT. It specifies CASSKTGAGNTIYF.

CDR3 amino acids: CASSARGANYGYTF. The CDR3 coding sequence is TGTGCCAGCAGCGCCCGCGGGGCTAACTATGGCTACACCTTC. The J gene is TRBJ1-2, the V gene TRBV9; D call uncertain. V dropped 3 bases and J dropped 0 bases, with 9 bases sitting between them. The V gene's germline CDR1 is SGDLS and CDR2 YYNGEE. This CDR3 has 14 residues.

This clone came up once. V gene TRBV18 combines with J gene TRBJ2-4; D unresolved. The CDR3 length is 14 residues. Germline lookup yields CDR1 KGHSH and CDR2 LQKENI. Trimming pared 2 bases from V and 0 bases from J, leaving 5 bases between. The CDR3 region has the DNA TGTGCCAGCTCACCAGCAGAAGCCAAAAACATTCAGTACTTC. Encoded protein: CASSPAEAKNIQYF.